The 26 T cell receptor beta chains listed next were all sequenced from one sample in a study of T cell repertoires in cytomegalovirus infection. Via MiXCR, TCRdb re-called the reads, giving one row per CDR3 protein. The sample includes hundreds of thousands of distinct CDR3 sequences, approximately 11% of them seen just once. The sample taken for sequencing was PBMCs. The receptors shown here come from a human donor in good health (CMV status not recorded). Some clones in this sample may be carry-over from other donors' samples.

The rearrangement links TRBV3-1 to TRBJ2-1, with TRBD2 matching over 7 bases. Trimming at V came to 5 bases and at J to 2 bases, leaving 12 bases not matched to a gene. Germline V lookup: CDR1 LGHDT, CDR2 YNNKEL (reference sequence). The CDR3 runs 17 residues. The DNA of the CDR3 is TGTGCCAGCAGCTTATCCGCCGGGACTAAAACCTACAATGAGCAGTTCTTC. Residues: CASSLSAGTKTYNEQFF.

On this clonotype itself: A much larger clone lies a single base off, so this may be a read error. The CDR3 does not end in the conserved phenylalanine or tryptophan, so this is likely a read error. The chain couples TRBV4-2 to TRBJ2-2, with D unclear. Germline CDR1 and CDR2: LGHNA and YNFKEQ. Trimming cost V 5 bases and J 0 bases, with 13 bases left between them. This CDR3 has 16 residues. CDR3 nucleotide sequence: TGTGCCAGCAGCGATACAGCCTCTGCGAACACCGGGGAGCTGTTTTTA. Amino acids: CASSDTASANTGELFL.

This clonotype was found many times. The gene calls are TRBV7-9 and TRBJ1-2; TRBD1 is a possible D gene (6 bases). Germline CDR1 and CDR2: SEHNR and FQNEAQ (reference sequence). The CDR3 is made up of 11 amino acids. V was clipped by 2 bases and J by 13 bases, with 11 bases between them. The CDR3 coding sequence is TGTGCCAGCAGCTTACCTACAGGGATCACCTTC. It translates to CASSLPTGITF.

This clonotype showed up many times. The CDR3 sequence is CASSPNIGQGEETQYF. CDR3 sequence (DNA): TGTGCCAGCAGCCCTAATATCGGACAGGGAGAAGAGACCCAGTACTTC. The V and J genes are TRBV12-3 or TRBV12-4 and TRBJ2-5, with TRBD1 matching 8 bases. The CDR3 covers 16 residues. Trimming took 6 bases from V and 3 from J; bases not matched to a gene: 12.

This rearrangement joins TRBV5-5 to TRBJ1-1; 7 nucleotides line up with TRBD1. Losses at the gene ends were 2 bases for V and 0 bases for J; bases not matched to a gene: 1. The CDR3 has 14 amino acids. Germline V gene data show CDR1 as SGHKS and CDR2 as YYEKEE (reference sequence). The CDR3 DNA reads as TGTGCCAGCAGCTTCAGGGGGGTGAACACTGAAGCTTTCTTT. It translates to CASSFRGVNTEAFF.

This clonotype was counted many times. The chain is built from TRBV14 and TRBJ1-5; no definite D call. The length of the CDR3 is 16 residues. Trimming stripped 4 bases from V and 0 bases from J, with 13 bases between. Germline V gene lookup returns CDR1 SGHDN and CDR2 FVKESK. The CDR3, as DNA: TGTGCCAGCAGCCTGCAGGTGCCGTATAGCAATCAGCCCCAGCATTTT. It is translated as CASSLQVPYSNQPQHF. Full variable domain (rest looked up from reference TRBV14 and TRBJ1-5): EAGVTQFPSHSVIEKGQTVTLRCDPISGHDNLYWYRRVMGKEIKFLLHFVKESKQDESGMPNNRFLAERTGGTYSTLKVQPAELEDSGVYFCASSLQVPYSNQPQHFGDGTRLSIL.

The sample holds many counts of this clonotype. The J gene is TRBJ2-3, the V gene TRBV6-1; TRBD2 agrees at 7 bases. This CDR3 has 13 residues. Germline CDR1 MNHNS, CDR2 SASEGT. V was clipped by 4 bases and J by 4 bases; unmatched bases: 2. CDR3 sequence: CASSAAGADTQYF. The CDR3 DNA reads as TGTGCCAGCAGTGCGGCGGGAGCAGATACGCAGTATTTT.

This clonotype was seen at least ten times. This chain connects TRBV19 to TRBJ1-2; D gene ambiguous. V was pared by 5 bases and J by 0 bases, with 13 bases between. The germline gives CDR1 LNHDA, CDR2 SQIVND (reference sequence). This CDR3 has 15 residues. This CDR3 reads CASSSRTVPNYGYTF. The CDR3 DNA sequence: TGTGCCAGTAGTTCCAGGACGGTCCCTAACTATGGCTACACCTTC.

V gene TRBV9 combines with J gene TRBJ2-2; D uncertain. The CDR3 is 15 amino acids. CDR1 and CDR2 (germline): SGDLS, YYNGEE. Trimming pared 7 bases from V and 3 bases from J, leaving 16 bases between. CDR3 bases: TGTGCCAGCCCACCGATGCGGCTCGACACCGGGGAGCTGTTTTTT. This encodes CASPPMRLDTGELFF. Filled out from reference TRBV9 and TRBJ2-2, the complete variable domain reads DSGVTQTPKHLITATGQRVTLRCSPRSGDLSVYWYQQSLDQGLQFLIQYYNGEERAKGNILERFSAQQFPDLHSELNLSSLELGDSALYFCASPPMRLDTGELFFGEGSRLTVL.

Many counts were recorded for this clonotype. The V and J genes are TRBV19 and TRBJ2-6; D not certain. Germline assignment: CDR1 LNHDA and CDR2 SQIVND (reference sequence). This CDR3 has 15 residues. V was cut by 6 bases and J by 0 bases, with 9 bases left in between. CDR3 sequence: CASSPSDSGANVLTF. CDR3 nucleotides: TGTGCCAGTAGCCCCTCGGACTCTGGGGCCAACGTCCTGACTTTC.

This clonotype was observed a few times. This sequence joins TRBV19 and TRBJ2-1, with D perhaps being TRBD1 or TRBD2 (5 bases each). V was clipped by 5 bases and J by 0 bases, with 11 bases between them. The germline gives CDR1 LNHDA, CDR2 SQIVND (reference sequence). This CDR3 has 15 amino acids. The CDR3 spells CASSPGRFSYNEQFF. The CDR3 DNA is TGTGCCAGTAGTCCGGGACGCTTCTCCTACAATGAGCAGTTCTTC.

This clonotype showed up many times. V is TRBV11-2 and J is TRBJ2-2, with 9 nucleotides matching TRBD1. J was trimmed by 2 bases and V by 4 bases; bases with no gene match: 8. The CDR3 loop spans 17 amino acids. Per the germline V gene, CDR1 is SGHAT and CDR2 is FQNNGV. CDR3: CASSSSPGQGNTGELFF. The CDR3 DNA follows: TGTGCCAGCAGCTCGTCCCCGGGACAGGGCAACACCGGGGAGCTGTTTTTT.

V gene TRBV29-1 combines with J gene TRBJ2-4, with no clear D. The CDR3 covers 14 residues. Germline V CDR1 and CDR2: SQVTM, ANQGSEA. The germline V and J ends were trimmed by 1 base and 0 bases, with 7 bases remaining between them. CDR3 in amino acids: CSVEGGLAKNIQYF. CDR3 DNA: TGCAGCGTTGAAGGCGGCCTAGCCAAAAACATTCAGTACTTC.

This clonotype was recorded a few times. The chain links TRBV27 to TRBJ2-3, with 13 bases that match TRBD2. CDR1 and CDR2 (germline): MNHEY, SMNVEV (reference sequence). The CDR3 has 16 residues. Unmatched junction bases numbered 7, after V lost 4 bases and J lost 6 bases. The CDR3 sequence: CASSSILAGGGDTQYF. The CDR3 nucleotides read TGTGCCAGCAGTTCAATACTAGCGGGGGGGGGGGATACGCAGTATTTT.

The chain carries TRBV2 and TRBJ2-5, with TRBD1 matching over 8 bases. J lost 5 bases, V lost 11 bases, and 7 bases had no gene match. CDR1 SNHLY and CDR2 FYNNEI come from the germline V gene. The length of the CDR3 is 12 residues. The CDR3 DNA sequence: TGTGCCGGGAGGACAGGGTGGGAGACCCAGTACTTC. It codes for CAGRTGWETQYF.

The chain couples TRBV27 to TRBJ2-7, with 7 bases aligning to TRBD2. Trimming at V came to 5 bases and at J to 0 bases, leaving 7 bases not matched to a gene. Germline V gene sequence: CDR1 MNHEY, CDR2 SMNVEV (reference sequence). This CDR3 is built from 15 residues. CDR3 amino acids: CASSPPGLLSYEQYF. CDR3 DNA sequence: TGTGCCAGCAGTCCTCCGGGACTACTCTCCTACGAGCAGTACTTC.

The chain is built from TRBV19 and TRBJ1-1; 7 bases align to TRBD1. This CDR3 spans 15 amino acids. Germline trimming cut 6 bases from V and 1 base from J; bases unmatched to any gene: 8. The germline CDR1 and CDR2 sequences are LNHDA and SQIVND (reference sequence). CDR3 in DNA: TGTGCCAGTAGGGGAGGACAGGCGAAGAACACTGAAGCTTTCTTT. Translation: CASRGGQAKNTEAFF.

This clonotype was recorded at least ten times. The chain uses TRBV10-3 and TRBJ2-3; 8 nucleotides line up with TRBD1. The germline gives CDR1 ENHRY, CDR2 SYGVKD. The CDR3 is made up of 16 amino acids. V lost 2 bases to trimming and J lost 3 bases; unmatched junction nucleotides: 7. The CDR3 DNA is TGTGCCATCAGTGAGATGGACAGGGCGAAGACAGATACGCAGTATTTT. It codes for CAISEMDRAKTDTQYF.

This clonotype was observed many times. The chain uses TRBV4-2 and TRBJ2-1, with TRBD2 matching 7 bases. There are 17 residues in the CDR3. The junction had 8 bases not matched to a gene; V was cut back by 1 base and J by 2 bases. Germline lookup yields CDR1 LGHNA and CDR2 YNFKEQ. CDR3 amino acids: CASSQGGSSGPYNEQFF. The CDR3 bases are TGTGCCAGCAGCCAAGGCGGGTCTAGCGGTCCCTACAATGAGCAGTTCTTC.

The table lists this clonotype with a few counts. This rearrangement joins TRBV29-1 to TRBJ2-7, with 7 bases fitting TRBD2. Germline values: CDR1 SQVTM, CDR2 ANQGSEA. The CDR3 is 18 residues long. J was trimmed by 6 bases and V by 0 bases; bases with no gene match: 20. CDR3 protein: CSVEDSSRGVWTRSEQYF. The CDR3 region has the DNA TGCAGCGTTGAAGATTCGTCGCGGGGAGTGTGGACTAGAAGCGAGCAGTACTTC.

Ten or more counts support this clonotype. The genes are TRBV6-2 or TRBV6-3 and TRBJ2-7; no firm D call. CDR3 size: 12 residues. CDR1 MNHEY and CDR2 SVGEGT come from the germline V gene. V was cut by 0 bases and J by 4 bases, with 4 bases left in between. CDR3 nucleotide sequence: TGTGCCAGCAGTTACTCGACATACGAGCAGTACTTC. Its translation is CASSYSTYEQYF.

This clonotype was observed a handful of times. The chain recombines TRBV20-1 with TRBJ1-2; 7 nucleotides align to TRBD1. V trimming: 6 bases; J trimming: 9 bases; junction bases outside the gene matches: 16. Germline V gene lookup returns CDR1 DFQATT and CDR2 SNEGSKA (reference sequence). The CDR3 is 14 residues long. The CDR3 loop reads CSAKPSDRRNRYTF. The DNA for the CDR3 is TGCAGTGCAAAACCCTCGGACAGGCGCAATCGCTACACCTTC.

This chain links TRBV20-1 with TRBJ1-2; a weak D match, TRBD1 (5 bases). Per germline, CDR1 DFQATT and CDR2 SNEGSKA (reference sequence). The CDR3 sequence is 14 residues long. Trimming took 1 base from V and 2 from J, leaving 11 bases between them. The CDR3 loop is CSARGGGGNYGYTF. The CDR3 DNA follows: TGCAGTGCTAGAGGGGGGGGGGGAAACTATGGCTACACCTTC.

This clonotype was detected many times. The CDR3 DNA follows: TGTGCCAGCTCACTCAGACAGAACGATCAGCCCCAGCATTTT. Its translation is CASSLRQNDQPQHF. The gene calls are TRBV18 and TRBJ1-5; a possible D gene is TRBD1 (5 bases). V dropped 4 bases and J dropped 5 bases, with 12 bases sitting between them. The germline CDR1 and CDR2 sequences are KGHSH and LQKENI. The CDR3 covers 14 residues.

This clonotype showed up just a few times. The V call is TRBV7-9, the J call TRBJ1-1; D is perhaps TRBD1 (5 bases). The CDR3 is made up of 16 amino acids. Germline assignment: CDR1 SEHNR and CDR2 FQNEAQ (reference sequence). Trimming took off 4 bases at V and 4 bases at J, with 19 bases between the two ends. Here the CDR3 reads CASSSRWQGRGTEAFF. CDR3 coding DNA: TGTGCCAGCAGCTCCCGGTGGCAGGGTAGGGGCACTGAAGCTTTCTTT.

The rearrangement joins TRBV30 to TRBJ2-3; perhaps D is TRBD1 or TRBD2 (5 bases each). V was cut by 1 base and J by 0 bases, with 11 bases left in between. Germline V gene lookup returns CDR1 GTSNPN and CDR2 SVGIG (reference sequence). There are 15 residues in the CDR3. The CDR3 is CAWSGGGPSTDTQYF. Here the CDR3 DNA reads TGTGCCTGGAGTGGTGGGGGACCGAGCACAGATACGCAGTATTTT.